The rows below give T cell receptor beta chains drawn from one sample of a study of shared clonotypes between healthy human individuals. TCRdb's copy holds only in-frame clones and misses some; the assay was immunoSEQ multiplex PCR. Of some 2.1 million clones in the sample, roughly 94% are singletons; the top ten hold around 1.1%. The sequenced sample was naive CD8+ T cells sorted from blood. Receptors originate from a man aged 18 to 35 in good health. Both conserved end residues are part of each CDR3. A D gene is named only where the DNA matches it firmly. Size is stated for part of the rows, as once, few or many counts, or as a class when the clone is expanded.

>-|TRBJ1-6|-|TRBV4-1
CASSQVRIIGPLHF
TGCGCCAGCAGCCAAGTTAGGATCATAGGACCCCTCCACTTT
>-|TRBJ1-1|-|TRBV19
CASSGKDTEAFF
TGTGCCAGCTCAGGGAAGGACACTGAAGCTTTCTTT
>TRBD2|TRBJ2-1|-|TRBV10-2
CASSGLGLADNEQFF
TGCGCCAGCAGTGGCCTTGGACTAGCGGATAATGAGCAGTTCTTC
>TRBD1|TRBJ2-7|-|TRBV7-9
CASSLPGQGREQYF
TGTGCCAGCAGCCTACCGGGACAGGGGCGCGAGCAGTACTTC
>-|TRBJ1-4|-|TRBV27
CASSLATNEKLFF
TGTGCCAGCAGTCTTGCAACTAATGAAAAACTGTTTTTT
>-|TRBJ2-7|few|TRBV5-5
CASSLGGGYEQYF
TGTGCCAGCAGCTTGGGAGGGGGCTACGAGCAGTACTTC
>TRBD2|TRBJ2-1|-|TRBV4-1
CASSQEPAGGLEQFF
TGCGCCAGCAGCCAAGAACCAGCGGGAGGCTTAGAGCAGTTCTTC
>-|TRBJ2-5|-|TRBV2
CASSERVPYQETQYF
TGTGCCAGCAGTGAAAGGGTTCCCTACCAAGAGACCCAGTACTTC
>-|TRBJ1-1|-|TRBV16
CASSQTQSGSNTEAFF
TGTGCCAGCAGCCAAACCCAGTCTGGGTCTAACACTGAAGCTTTCTTT
>-|TRBJ2-7|-|TRBV29-1
CSVVGGQFIEQYF
TGCAGCGTTGTGGGGGGACAGTTTATCGAGCAGTACTTC
>-|TRBJ2-2|-|TRBV7-9
CASSKPTNTGELFF
TGTGCCAGCAGCAAACCCACGAACACCGGGGAGCTGTTTTTT
>-|TRBJ2-7|-|TRBV29-1
CSVIDGTYEQYF
TGCAGCGTAATTGACGGGACCTACGAGCAGTACTTC
>TRBD1|TRBJ2-3|-|TRBV7-3
CASSTGTELSDTQYF
TGTGCCAGCAGCACCGGGACAGAATTATCAGATACGCAGTATTTT
>-|TRBJ1-5|-|TRBV9
CASGDSSNQPQHF
TGTGCCAGCGGGGACTCTAGCAATCAGCCCCAGCATTTT
>TRBD2|TRBJ2-1|once|TRBV9
CASSTSGGMAYNEQFF
TGTGCCAGCTCGACTAGCGGGGGGATGGCCTACAATGAGCAGTTCTTC
>-|TRBJ1-2|-|TRBV28
CASSDFRDTKVSYGYTF
TGTGCCAGCAGCGATTTCCGGGACACCAAAGTGTCTTATGGCTACACCTTC
>-|TRBJ1-1|-|TRBV11-2
CASSLLVREDTEAFF
TGTGCCAGCAGCTTACTGGTGAGGGAAGACACTGAAGCTTTCTTT
>-|TRBJ1-4|-|TRBV9
CASSVDGNNEKLFF
TGTGCCAGCAGCGTAGACGGAAATAATGAAAAACTGTTTTTT
>TRBD2|TRBJ2-1|-|TRBV13
CASSLVGLAGQFF
TGTGCCAGCAGCTTAGTAGGCCTAGCGGGGCAGTTCTTC
>-|TRBJ1-2|-|TRBV7-9
CASSLILGDPLYGYTF
TGTGCCAGCAGCTTAATATTGGGGGACCCTCTCTATGGCTACACCTTC
>TRBD2|TRBJ2-3|-|TRBV5-4
CASNLSSGAITDTQYF
TGTGCCAGCAACTTATCTAGCGGGGCTATCACAGATACGCAGTATTTT
>-|TRBJ1-6|-|TRBV9
CASSVGPTDNSPLHF
TGTGCCAGCAGCGTAGGACCGACGGATAATTCACCCCTCCACTTT
>-|TRBJ1-2|-|TRBV2
CARERQADYGYTF
TGTGCCAGAGAACGACAGGCCGACTATGGCTACACCTTC
>TRBD2|TRBJ2-2|-|TRBV9
CASSARLAGETGELFF
TGTGCCAGCAGCGCGAGGCTAGCGGGAGAAACCGGGGAGCTGTTTTTT
>TRBD1|TRBJ2-5|-|TRBV7-2
CASRTGQGMVGETQYF
TGTGCCAGCAGGACCGGACAGGGAATGGTTGGAGAGACCCAGTACTTC
>TRBD1|TRBJ2-6|-|TRBV29-1
CSVPPTDGQDRAGANVLTF
TGCAGCGTCCCGCCCACGGACGGACAGGACAGGGCTGGGGCCAACGTCCTGACTTTC
>TRBD1|TRBJ1-5|-|TRBV7-8
CASSSGDRRGNQPQHF
TGTGCCAGCAGTTCCGGGGACAGACGGGGCAATCAGCCCCAGCATTTT
>TRBD1|TRBJ2-3|-|TRBV6-5
CASTGQGVTDTQYF
TGTGCCAGCACGGGACAGGGGGTCACAGATACGCAGTATTTT
>-|TRBJ2-5|-|TRBV9
CASSPLAGGQAETQYF
TGTGCCAGCAGCCCCCTGGCCGGAGGCCAGGCAGAGACCCAGTACTTC